Shown below are 5 T cell receptor beta chains from a single sample sequenced in a study of read filtering for tumor transcriptome and immune sequencing. From around 440 ng of RNA, a library with molecular barcoded alpha/delta and beta/gamma adaptors was made. One entry per CDR3 protein results from TCRdb running MiXCR on the reads. Of about 21,000 distinct CDR3 sequences in the sample, more than 20% were seen once. The source material was a population of CD138-negative cells sorted from bone marrow. These receptor sequences come from a donor aged 40 or over with multiple myeloma.

The chain has TRBV6-2 or TRBV6-3 and TRBJ2-3; 7 bases fit TRBD1. This CDR3 contains 17 residues. Germline-derived CDR1 and CDR2 are MNHEY and SVGEGT. With V trimmed by 0 bases and J by 4 bases, 10 bases remained unmatched. The CDR3 DNA is TGTGCCAGCAGTTACTCAGGGGACAGAAGATTCCCAGATACGCAGTATTTT. Protein sequence: CASSYSGDRRFPDTQYF.

This clonotype has ten or more counts. The V gene is TRBV28, the J gene TRBJ2-1; 8 bases are shared with TRBD2. The CDR3 extends over 15 amino acids. The V gene's germline CDR1 is MDHEN and CDR2 SYDVKM. The trim removed 2 bases at V and 6 bases at J, leaving 6 bases unmatched. The CDR3 region has the DNA TGTGCCAGCAGTTTAGGTCCCAGCGGGGGCAATGAGCAGTTCTTC. Translating gives CASSLGPSGGNEQFF. Drawing the rest from reference TRBV28 and TRBJ2-1, the complete variable domain is DVKVTQSSRYLVKRTGEKVFLECVQDMDHENMFWYRQDPGLGLRLIYFSYDVKMKEKGDIPEGYSVSREKKERFSLILESASTNQTSMYLCASSLGPSGGNEQFFGPGTRLTVL.

On this clonotype: It may be a read error: a sequence one base away is much more abundant. The chain joins TRBV7-9 to TRBJ1-1; no definite D call. CDR1 is SEHNR and CDR2 is FQNEAQ in the germline V gene (reference sequence). The germline V and J ends were trimmed by 8 bases and 8 bases, with 12 bases remaining between them. The CDR3 runs 11 residues. CDR3 DNA: TGTGCCAGCGGTCTTCCCCAAGAAGCTTTCTTT. Translating it yields CASGLPQEAFF.

As to this clonotype: A much larger clonotype is one base distant, so this may be a read error. The CDR3: CSTRTGYNERFF. CDR3 nucleotide sequence: TGCAGCACCCGGACAGGCTACAATGAGCGGTTCTTC. V gene TRBV29-1 combines with J gene TRBJ2-1, with 7 positions matching TRBD1. The CDR3 spans 12 residues. Germline CDR1 and CDR2: SQVTM and ANQGSEA.

Notes on this clonotype: Being one base from a much bigger clone, this may be a read error. The chain is built from TRBV5-4 and TRBJ2-5; perhaps TRBD1 as D (5 bases). The CDR3 runs 15 residues. Germline CDR1 reads SGHNT; CDR2 reads YYREEE (reference sequence). The CDR3 reads CVSSFKQDSQETQYF. As DNA, the CDR3 is TGTGTCAGCAGCTTTAAACAAGACAGCCAAGAGACCCAGTACTTC. The entire variable domain, with the rest obtained from reference TRBV5-4 and TRBJ2-5, is as follows: ETGVTQSPTHLIKTRGQQVTLRCSSQSGHNTVSWYQQALGQGPQFIFQYYREEENGRGNFPPRFSGLQFPNYSSELNVNALELDDSALYLCVSSFKQDSQETQYFGPGTRLLVL.